The sequence of this TCR beta chain was determined in a study of OX40 agonist ivuxolimab in advanced cancers. Study context: In this trial design, patients received ivuxolimab intravenously at 0.01 to 10 mg/kg every 2 weeks. With a range of roughly 20 to 79, age averaged approximately 60 years, and more than 75% were male.

The J segment lost 3 bases and the V segment lost 6 bases, leaving 9 bases of the junction unmatched. Germline assignment: CDR1 LNHDA and CDR2 SQIVND (reference sequence). The CDR3 has 15 residues. The assay was immunoSEQ multiplex PCR, and TCRdb's table has in-frame clones only and misses some. The sample contains 50,000 or so clones, approximately 90% of which appear only once. The J gene is TRBJ2-3, the V gene TRBV19; 7 positions match TRBD2. The clonotype comes from an adult with an advanced solid tumor such as melanoma, head and neck, liver or kidney cancer. The sample was CD4+ or CD8+ T cells sorted from blood, taken in a trial of the OX40 agonist ivuxolimab. CDR3 in DNA: TGTGCCAGTAGGGTTGGCGGGAGAGGAACAGATACGCAGTATTTT. Its protein product is CASRVGGRGTDTQYF.